Listed below are T cell receptor beta chains from one sample, sequenced in a study of CD8 T cells in Susac syndrome. TCRdb recomputed calls from the immunoSEQ multiplex PCR reads with MiXCR, one row per CDR3 protein. The sample has fewer than 200,000 distinct CDR3 sequences, 95% seen once; the top ten hold about 0.15%. The sequenced sample was CD8+ T cells from PBMCs. These receptor sequences come from a human donor with multiple sclerosis. Each CDR3 is given with its conserved first and last residue. Each record gives: V gene, J gene, D gene, CDR3 length, CDR3 protein, CDR3 DNA. A D gene is named only where the DNA matches it firmly.

V: TRBV30; J: TRBJ1-2; D: TRBD1; length: 12; CDR3: CAWKWTGGDYTF; DNA: TGTGCCTGGAAATGGACAGGGGGTGACTACACCTTC
V: TRBV15; J: TRBJ2-3; D: NA; length: 13; CDR3: CATSGRQRDTQYF; DNA: TGTGCCACCAGCGGACGACAGCGAGATACGCAGTATTTT
V: TRBV29-1; J: TRBJ2-4; D: NA; length: 15; CDR3: CSVEDRQEFKNIQYF; DNA: TGCAGCGTTGAAGACCGACAGGAGTTTAAAAACATTCAGTACTTC
V: TRBV27; J: TRBJ2-2; D: TRBD1; length: 15; CDR3: CASRAGTGVNGELFF; DNA: TGTGCCAGCAGAGCCGGGACAGGGGTGAACGGGGAGCTGTTTTTT
V: TRBV24-1; J: TRBJ1-4; D: NA; length: 15; CDR3: CATSDLDGYNEKLFF; DNA: TGTGCCACCAGTGATTTGGACGGATATAATGAAAAACTGTTTTTT
V: TRBV5-4; J: TRBJ1-5; D: NA; length: 16; CDR3: CASRNRGGRRNQPQHF; DNA: TGTGCCAGCAGGAACAGAGGCGGACGCCGCAATCAGCCCCAGCATTTT
V: TRBV7-9; J: TRBJ1-5; D: NA; length: 12; CDR3: CASTAGNQPQHF; DNA: TGTGCCAGCACGGCAGGCAATCAGCCCCAGCATTTT
V: TRBV15; J: TRBJ2-3; D: NA; length: 14; CDR3: CATSRKGREDTQYF; DNA: TGTGCCACCAGCAGGAAGGGGAGAGAAGATACGCAGTATTTT
V: TRBV2; J: TRBJ2-1; D: NA; length: 16; CDR3: CASRARSGAIDNEQFF; DNA: TGTGCCAGCAGAGCTCGATCGGGAGCTATCGACAATGAGCAGTTCTTC
V: TRBV29-1; J: TRBJ1-1; D: NA; length: 15; CDR3: CSVADLGRMNTEAFF; DNA: TGCAGCGTAGCAGATCTGGGAAGAATGAACACTGAAGCTTTCTTT
V: TRBV29-1; J: TRBJ2-6; D: TRBD1; length: 14; CDR3: CSVRTGLGANVLTF; DNA: TGCAGCGTTAGGACAGGGCTTGGGGCCAACGTCCTGACTTTC
V: TRBV29-1; J: TRBJ2-5; D: NA; length: 10; CDR3: CSVVEETQYF; DNA: TGCAGCGTTGTAGAGGAGACCCAGTACTTC
V: TRBV7-9; J: TRBJ1-2; D: NA; length: 15; CDR3: CASSSDHPYNYGYTF; DNA: TGTGCCAGCAGCTCCGACCATCCCTACAACTATGGCTACACCTTC
V: TRBV4-1; J: TRBJ2-1; D: TRBD2; length: 15; CDR3: CASSWTSGELGEQFF; DNA: TGCGCCAGCAGCTGGACTAGCGGGGAGCTCGGGGAGCAGTTCTTC
V: TRBV7-9; J: TRBJ2-3; D: TRBD2; length: 16; CDR3: CASRRGTSEEADTQYF; DNA: TGTGCCAGCAGGCGGGGGACGTCGGAAGAGGCAGATACGCAGTATTTT
V: TRBV13; J: TRBJ2-1; D: NA; length: 15; CDR3: CASSFRRADGDEQFF; DNA: TGTGCCAGCAGCTTTAGGCGGGCAGATGGGGATGAGCAGTTCTTC
V: TRBV6-5; J: TRBJ1-2; D: NA; length: 14; CDR3: CASSYGNANYGYTF; DNA: TGTGCCAGCAGTTACGGCAACGCTAACTATGGCTACACCTTC
V: TRBV30; J: TRBJ1-1; D: NA; length: 12; CDR3: CAWSPFYTEAFF; DNA: TGTGCCTGGAGTCCATTTTACACTGAAGCTTTCTTT
V: TRBV4-1; J: TRBJ1-1; D: NA; length: 16; CDR3: CASSQDSGQGITEAFF; DNA: TGCGCCAGCAGCCAAGATAGTGGGCAGGGTATCACTGAAGCTTTCTTT
V: TRBV20-1; J: TRBJ2-7; D: NA; length: 14; CDR3: CSANEGDHSYEQYF; DNA: TGCAGTGCTAATGAGGGGGACCACTCCTACGAGCAGTACTTC
V: TRBV13; J: TRBJ1-3; D: TRBD1; length: 13; CDR3: CASSLWQRTGFYF; DNA: TGTGCCAGCAGCTTATGGCAAAGGACAGGGTTCTATTTT
V: TRBV27; J: TRBJ2-7; D: TRBD2; length: 15; CDR3: CASSLIASGSYEQYF; DNA: TGTGCCAGCAGTTTAATTGCTAGCGGGTCCTACGAGCAGTACTTC
V: TRBV12-3/TRBV12-4; J: TRBJ2-3; D: TRBD2; length: 15; CDR3: CASSPTSGNTDTQYF; DNA: TGTGCCAGCAGCCCGACTAGCGGGAACACAGATACGCAGTATTTT
V: TRBV7-8; J: TRBJ2-1; D: NA; length: 14; CDR3: CASSLDSTYNEQFF; DNA: TGTGCCAGCAGCTTAGACAGTACCTACAATGAGCAGTTCTTC